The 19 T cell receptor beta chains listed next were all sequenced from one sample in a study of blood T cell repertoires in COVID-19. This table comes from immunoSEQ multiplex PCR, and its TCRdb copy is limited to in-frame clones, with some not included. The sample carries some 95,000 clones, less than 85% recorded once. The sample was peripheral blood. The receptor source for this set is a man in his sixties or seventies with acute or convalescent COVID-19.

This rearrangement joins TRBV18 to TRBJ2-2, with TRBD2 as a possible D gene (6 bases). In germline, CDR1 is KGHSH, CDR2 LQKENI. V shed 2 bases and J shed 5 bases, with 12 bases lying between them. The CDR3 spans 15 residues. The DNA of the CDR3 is TGTGCCAGCTCACCAGAGGGGAGGTTGACCGGGGAGCTGTTTTTT. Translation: CASSPEGRLTGELFF.

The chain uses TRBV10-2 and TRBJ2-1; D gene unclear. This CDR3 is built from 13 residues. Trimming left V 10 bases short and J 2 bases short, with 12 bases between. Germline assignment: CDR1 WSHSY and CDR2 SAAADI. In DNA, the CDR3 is TGCGCCACCCTACAGCCTACCTACAATGAGCAGTTCTTC. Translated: CATLQPTYNEQFF.

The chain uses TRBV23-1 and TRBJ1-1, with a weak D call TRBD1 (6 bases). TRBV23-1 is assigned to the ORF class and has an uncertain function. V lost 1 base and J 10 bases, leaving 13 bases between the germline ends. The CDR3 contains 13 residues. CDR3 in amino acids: CASSQWAGVGAFF. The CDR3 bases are TGCGCCAGCAGTCAATGGGCAGGGGTAGGAGCTTTCTTT.

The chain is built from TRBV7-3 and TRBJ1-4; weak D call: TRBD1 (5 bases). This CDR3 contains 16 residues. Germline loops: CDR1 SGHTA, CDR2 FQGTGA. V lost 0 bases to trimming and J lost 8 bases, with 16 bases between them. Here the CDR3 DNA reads TGTGCCAGCAGCTTAACTTCAGGGCAGGGTGGAGAAAAACTGTTTTTT. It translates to CASSLTSGQGGEKLFF.

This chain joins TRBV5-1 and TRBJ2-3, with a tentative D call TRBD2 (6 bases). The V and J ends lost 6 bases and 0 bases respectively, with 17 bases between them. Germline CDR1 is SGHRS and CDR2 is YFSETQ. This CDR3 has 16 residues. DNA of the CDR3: TGCGCCAGCACCCACTGGGACTTCCCTAGCACAGATACGCAGTATTTT. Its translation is CASTHWDFPSTDTQYF.

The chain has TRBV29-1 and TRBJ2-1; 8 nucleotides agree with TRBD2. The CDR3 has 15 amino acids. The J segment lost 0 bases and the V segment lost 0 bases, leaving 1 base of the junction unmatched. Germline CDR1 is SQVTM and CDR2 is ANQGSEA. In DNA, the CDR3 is TGCAGCGTTGAAGACGGGACTAGCTCCTACAATGAGCAGTTCTTC. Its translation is CSVEDGTSSYNEQFF.

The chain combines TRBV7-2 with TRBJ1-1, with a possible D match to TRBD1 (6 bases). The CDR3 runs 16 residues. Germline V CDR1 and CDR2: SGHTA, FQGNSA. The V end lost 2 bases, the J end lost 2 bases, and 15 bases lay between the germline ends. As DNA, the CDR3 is TGTGCCAGCAGCTTATTCGCTGGGGGGGCCAACACTGAAGCTTTCTTT. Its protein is CASSLFAGGANTEAFF.

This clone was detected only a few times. The CDR3 loop reads CASSAISGVTDTQYF. In DNA form, the CDR3 reads TGCGCCAGCAGTGCGATTAGCGGGGTCACAGATACGCAGTATTTT. This chain uses TRBV10-2 with TRBJ2-3, with 8 bases that match TRBD2. The CDR3 is 15 amino acids. The J segment lost 2 bases and the V segment lost 4 bases, leaving 5 bases of the junction unmatched. CDR1 and CDR2 from the germline V gene are WSHSY and SAAADI.

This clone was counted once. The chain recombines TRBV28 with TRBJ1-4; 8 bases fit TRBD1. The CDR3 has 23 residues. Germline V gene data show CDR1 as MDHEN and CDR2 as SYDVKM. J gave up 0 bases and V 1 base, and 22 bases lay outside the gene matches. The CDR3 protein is CASSLSSIGVGRGLMATNEKLFF. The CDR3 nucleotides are TGTGCCAGCAGTTTATCAAGTATAGGGGTAGGCAGGGGGCTTATGGCAACTAATGAAAAACTGTTTTTT.

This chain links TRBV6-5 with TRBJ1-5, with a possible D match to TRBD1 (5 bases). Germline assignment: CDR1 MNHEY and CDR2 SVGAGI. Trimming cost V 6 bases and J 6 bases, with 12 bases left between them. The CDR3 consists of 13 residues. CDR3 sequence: CASSSRGVQPQHF. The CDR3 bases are TGTGCCAGCAGCTCTCGGGGGGTTCAGCCCCAGCATTTT.

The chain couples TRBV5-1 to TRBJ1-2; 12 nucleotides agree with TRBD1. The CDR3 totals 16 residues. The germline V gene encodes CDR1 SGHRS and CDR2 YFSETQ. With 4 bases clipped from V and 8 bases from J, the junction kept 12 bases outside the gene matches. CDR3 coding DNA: TGCGCCAGCAGCGTGGGACAGGGGGCGATGGGTAGGGGCTACACCTTC. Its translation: CASSVGQGAMGRGYTF.

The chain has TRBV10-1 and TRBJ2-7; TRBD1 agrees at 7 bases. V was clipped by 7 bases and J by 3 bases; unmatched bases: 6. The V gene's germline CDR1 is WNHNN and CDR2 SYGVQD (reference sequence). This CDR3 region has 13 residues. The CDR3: CASTDRPHYEQYV. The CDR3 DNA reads TGCGCCAGCACGGACAGGCCGCACTACGAGCAGTACGTC.

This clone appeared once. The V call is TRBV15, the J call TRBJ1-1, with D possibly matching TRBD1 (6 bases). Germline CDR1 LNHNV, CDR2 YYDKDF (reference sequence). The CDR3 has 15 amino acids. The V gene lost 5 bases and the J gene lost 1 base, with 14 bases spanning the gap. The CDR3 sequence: CATSGGRDGNTEAFF. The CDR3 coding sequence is TGTGCCACCAGCGGGGGCAGGGACGGGAACACTGAAGCTTTCTTT.

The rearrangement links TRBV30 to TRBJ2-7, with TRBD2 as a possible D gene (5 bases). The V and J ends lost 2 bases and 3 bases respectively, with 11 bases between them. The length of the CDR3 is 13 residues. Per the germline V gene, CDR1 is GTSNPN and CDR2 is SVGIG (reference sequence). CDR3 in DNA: TGTGCCTGGAGTCCCGTGGGGAGCTACGAGCAGTACGTC. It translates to CAWSPVGSYEQYV.

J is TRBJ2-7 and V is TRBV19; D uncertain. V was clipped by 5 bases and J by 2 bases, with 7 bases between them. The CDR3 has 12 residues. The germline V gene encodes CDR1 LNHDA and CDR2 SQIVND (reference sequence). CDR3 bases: TGTGCCAGTAGTGGTCAGGCCTACGAGCAGTACTTC. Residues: CASSGQAYEQYF.

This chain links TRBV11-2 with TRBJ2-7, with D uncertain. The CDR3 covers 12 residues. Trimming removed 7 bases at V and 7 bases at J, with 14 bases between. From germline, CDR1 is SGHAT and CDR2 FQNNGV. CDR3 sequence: CASNVCSREQYV. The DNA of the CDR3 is TGTGCCAGCAACGTTTGTTCGCGGGAGCAGTACGTC.

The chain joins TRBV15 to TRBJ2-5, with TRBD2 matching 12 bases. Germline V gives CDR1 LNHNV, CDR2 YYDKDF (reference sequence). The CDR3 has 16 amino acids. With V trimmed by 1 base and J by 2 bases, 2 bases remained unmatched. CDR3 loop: CATSRVTSGGQETQYF. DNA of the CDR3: TGTGCCACCAGCAGAGTTACTAGCGGGGGGCAAGAGACCCAGTACTTC.

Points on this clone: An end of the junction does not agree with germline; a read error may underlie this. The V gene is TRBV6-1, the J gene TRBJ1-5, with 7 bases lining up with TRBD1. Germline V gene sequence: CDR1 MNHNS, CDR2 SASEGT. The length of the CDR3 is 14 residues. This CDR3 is CASSEGQVYQPQHF. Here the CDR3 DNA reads TGTGCCAGCAGCGAAGGACAGGTCTATCAGCCCCAGCATTTT.

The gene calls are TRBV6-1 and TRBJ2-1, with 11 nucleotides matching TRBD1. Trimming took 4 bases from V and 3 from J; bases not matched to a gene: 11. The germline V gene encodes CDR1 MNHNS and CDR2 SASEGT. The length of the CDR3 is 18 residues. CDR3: CASSGPLQGTGGYNEQFF. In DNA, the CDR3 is TGTGCCAGCAGTGGACCCCTTCAAGGGACAGGGGGCTACAATGAGCAGTTCTTC.